This record looks at one TCR beta chain sequence and its context. Its antigen is still unknown. Base qualities are missing; no much larger clone stands one base away. The data were obtained in a study (dated by TCRdb to the early 2010s). Sequencing relied on an Illumina Genome Analyzer IIx. TCRdb reprocessing: public reads trimmed at Q25 with fastp, clones called with MiXCR, in-frame beta chains kept. Every CDR3 protein is listed once, alongside the most common genes and DNA of its rows. This sample comprises fewer than 9,000 distinct CDR3 sequences, roughly 32% of them detected only once. More than 20% of the sample comes from the top ten. Sequencing used blood. The source is a human donor.

The DNA reads TGCAGCGTTGACCGGATCGCGGGAGAGACCCAGTACTTC. This gives the protein CSVDRIAGETQYF. The chain is encoded by TRBV29-1 joined to TRBJ2-5; TRBD2 is a possible D gene, resting on 5 matching bases. The CDR3 sequence holds 13 residues, the cysteine and phenylalanine included. Of all the DNA, just the CDR3 is kept, 39 bases in frame from base 1. CDR1 and CDR2 were assigned from the germline V gene as SQVTM and ANQGSEA. Between the V and J ends, shortened by 3 bases and 4 bases respectively, the junction contains 12 bases.